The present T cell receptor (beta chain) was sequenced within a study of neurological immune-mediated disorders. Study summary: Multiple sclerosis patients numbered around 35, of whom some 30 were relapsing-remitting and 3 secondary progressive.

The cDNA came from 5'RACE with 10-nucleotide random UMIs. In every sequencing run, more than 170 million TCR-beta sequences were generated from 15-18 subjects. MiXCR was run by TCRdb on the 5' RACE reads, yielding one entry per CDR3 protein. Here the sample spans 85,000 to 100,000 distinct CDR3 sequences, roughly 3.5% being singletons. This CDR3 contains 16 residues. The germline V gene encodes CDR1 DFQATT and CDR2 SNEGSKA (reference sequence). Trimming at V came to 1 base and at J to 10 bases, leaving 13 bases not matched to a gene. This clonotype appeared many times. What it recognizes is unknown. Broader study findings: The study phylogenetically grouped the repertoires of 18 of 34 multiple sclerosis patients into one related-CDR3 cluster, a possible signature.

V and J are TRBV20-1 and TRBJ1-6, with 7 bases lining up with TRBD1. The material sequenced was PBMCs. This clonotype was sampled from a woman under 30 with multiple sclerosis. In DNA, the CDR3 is TGCAGTGCTAGAGCTCGGGGAGGGGGCGAGTGGTCACCCCTCCACTTT. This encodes CSARARGGGEWSPLHF.